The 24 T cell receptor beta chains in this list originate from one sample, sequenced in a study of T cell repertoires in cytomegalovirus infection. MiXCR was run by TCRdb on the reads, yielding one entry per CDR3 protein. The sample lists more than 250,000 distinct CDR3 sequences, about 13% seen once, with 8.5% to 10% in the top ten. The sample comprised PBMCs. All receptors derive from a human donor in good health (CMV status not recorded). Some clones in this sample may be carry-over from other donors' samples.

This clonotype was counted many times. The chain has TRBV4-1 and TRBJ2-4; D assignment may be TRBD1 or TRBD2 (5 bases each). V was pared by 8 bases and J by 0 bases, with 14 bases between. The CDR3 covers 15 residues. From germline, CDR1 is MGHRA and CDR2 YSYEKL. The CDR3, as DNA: TGCGCCAGCGCCTTGGGGACCATAGCCAAAAACATTCAGTACTTC. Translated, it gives CASALGTIAKNIQYF.

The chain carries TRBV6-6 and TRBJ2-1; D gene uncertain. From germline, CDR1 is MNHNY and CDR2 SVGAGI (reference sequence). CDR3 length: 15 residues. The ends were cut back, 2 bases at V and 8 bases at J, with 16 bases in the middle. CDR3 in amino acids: CASSYRPPVSDEQFF. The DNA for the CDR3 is TGTGCCAGCAGTTACCGTCCACCCGTGAGCGATGAGCAGTTCTTC.

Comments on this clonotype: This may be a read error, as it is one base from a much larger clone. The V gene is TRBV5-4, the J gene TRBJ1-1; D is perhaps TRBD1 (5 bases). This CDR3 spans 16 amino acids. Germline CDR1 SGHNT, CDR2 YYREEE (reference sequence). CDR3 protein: CTSSLGRTTGDTEAFF. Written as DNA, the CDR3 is TGTACCAGCAGCTTGGGGCGGACTACAGGAGACACTGAAGCTTTCTTT. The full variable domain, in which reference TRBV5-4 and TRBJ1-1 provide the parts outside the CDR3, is ETGVTQSPTHLIKTRGQQVTLRCSSQSGHNTVSWYQQALGQGPQFIFQYYREEENGRGNFPPRFSGLQFPNYSSELNVNALELDDSALYLCTSSLGRTTGDTEAFFGQGTRLTVV.

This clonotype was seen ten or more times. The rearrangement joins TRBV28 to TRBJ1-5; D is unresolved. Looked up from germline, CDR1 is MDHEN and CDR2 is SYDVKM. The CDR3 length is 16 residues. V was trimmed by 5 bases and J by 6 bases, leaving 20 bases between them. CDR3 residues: CASSRRASAYGQPQHF. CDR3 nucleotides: TGTGCCAGCAGTAGACGGGCGTCGGCCTACGGTCAGCCCCAGCATTTT.

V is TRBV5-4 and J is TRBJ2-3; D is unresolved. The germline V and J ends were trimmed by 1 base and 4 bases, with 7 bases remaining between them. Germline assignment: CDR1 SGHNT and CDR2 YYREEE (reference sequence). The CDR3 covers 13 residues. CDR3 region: CASSLIHADTQYF. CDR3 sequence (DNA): TGTGCCAGCAGCTTGATACATGCAGATACGCAGTATTTT. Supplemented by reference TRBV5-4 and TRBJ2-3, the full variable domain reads ETGVTQSPTHLIKTRGQQVTLRCSSQSGHNTVSWYQQALGQGPQFIFQYYREEENGRGNFPPRFSGLQFPNYSSELNVNALELDDSALYLCASSLIHADTQYFGPGTRLTVL.

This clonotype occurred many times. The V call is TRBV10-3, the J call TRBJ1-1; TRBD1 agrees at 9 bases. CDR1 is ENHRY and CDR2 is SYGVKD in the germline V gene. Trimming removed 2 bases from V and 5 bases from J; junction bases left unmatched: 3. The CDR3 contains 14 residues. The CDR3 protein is CAISEGQGWTEAFF. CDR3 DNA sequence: TGTGCCATCAGTGAGGGACAGGGGTGGACTGAAGCTTTCTTT.

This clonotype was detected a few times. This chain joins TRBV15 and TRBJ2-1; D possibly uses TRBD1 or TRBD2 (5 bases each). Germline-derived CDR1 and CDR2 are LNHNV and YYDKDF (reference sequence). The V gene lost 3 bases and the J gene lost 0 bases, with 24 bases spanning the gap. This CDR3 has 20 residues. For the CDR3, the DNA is TGTGCCACCAGCAGGAAAAGACGGGACGCCGGAACTAGCTCCTACAATGAGCAGTTCTTC. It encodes CATSRKRRDAGTSSYNEQFF. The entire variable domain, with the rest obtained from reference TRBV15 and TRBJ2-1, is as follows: DAMVIQNPRYQVTQFGKPVTLSCSQTLNHNVMYWYQQKSSQAPKLLFHYYDKDFNNEADTPDNFQSRRPNTSFCFLDIRSPGLGDTAMYLCATSRKRRDAGTSSYNEQFFGPGTRLTVL.

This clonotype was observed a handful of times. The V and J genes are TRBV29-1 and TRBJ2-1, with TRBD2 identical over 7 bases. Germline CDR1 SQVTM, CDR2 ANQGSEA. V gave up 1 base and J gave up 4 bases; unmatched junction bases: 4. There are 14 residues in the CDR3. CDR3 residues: CSVEGLARYNEQFF. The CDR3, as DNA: TGCAGCGTTGAAGGACTAGCCAGATACAATGAGCAGTTCTTC.

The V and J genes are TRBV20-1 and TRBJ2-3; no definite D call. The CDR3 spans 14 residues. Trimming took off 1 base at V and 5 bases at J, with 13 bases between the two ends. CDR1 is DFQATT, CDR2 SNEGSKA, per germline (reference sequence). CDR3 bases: TGCAGTGCTAGAGTTCCGGTTTCGAAAGATACGCAGTATTTT. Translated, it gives CSARVPVSKDTQYF.

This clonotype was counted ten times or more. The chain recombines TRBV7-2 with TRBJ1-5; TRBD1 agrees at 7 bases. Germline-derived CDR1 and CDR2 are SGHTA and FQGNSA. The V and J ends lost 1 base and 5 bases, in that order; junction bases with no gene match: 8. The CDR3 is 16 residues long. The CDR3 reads CASSLVGGGNHQPQHF. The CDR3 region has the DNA TGTGCCAGCAGCTTAGTCGGAGGGGGCAACCATCAGCCCCAGCATTTT.

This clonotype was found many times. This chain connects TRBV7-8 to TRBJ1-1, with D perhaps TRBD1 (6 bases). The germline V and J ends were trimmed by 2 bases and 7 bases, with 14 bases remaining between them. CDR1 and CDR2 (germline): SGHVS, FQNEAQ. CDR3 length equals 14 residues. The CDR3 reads CASSLSGGLSEAFF. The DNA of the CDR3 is TGTGCCAGCAGCTTATCCGGGGGGCTTAGTGAAGCTTTCTTT.

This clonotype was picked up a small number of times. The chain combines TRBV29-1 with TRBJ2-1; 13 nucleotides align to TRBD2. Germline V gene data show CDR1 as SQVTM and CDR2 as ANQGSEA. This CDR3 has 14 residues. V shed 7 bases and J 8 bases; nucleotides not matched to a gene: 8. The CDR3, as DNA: TGCAGCGCTACTACTAGCGGGGGGGCCTATGAGCAGTTCTTC. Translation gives CSATTSGGAYEQFF.

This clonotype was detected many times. The CDR3 loop is CASRPDIAGASTDTQYF. DNA of the CDR3: TGTGCCAGCAGACCAGATATAGCGGGAGCCAGCACAGATACGCAGTATTTT. This chain joins TRBV7-2 and TRBJ2-3; 9 nucleotides agree with TRBD2. Germline CDR1 SGHTA, CDR2 FQGNSA. This CDR3 has 17 residues. The ends lost 6 bases at V and 0 bases at J; junction bases unmatched: 10.

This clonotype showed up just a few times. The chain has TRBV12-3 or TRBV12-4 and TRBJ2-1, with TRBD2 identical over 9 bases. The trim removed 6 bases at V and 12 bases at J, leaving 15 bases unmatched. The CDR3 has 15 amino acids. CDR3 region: CASSASGTPSSGQFF. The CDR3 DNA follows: TGTGCCAGCAGCGCTAGCGGGACCCCGTCGAGCGGGCAGTTCTTC.

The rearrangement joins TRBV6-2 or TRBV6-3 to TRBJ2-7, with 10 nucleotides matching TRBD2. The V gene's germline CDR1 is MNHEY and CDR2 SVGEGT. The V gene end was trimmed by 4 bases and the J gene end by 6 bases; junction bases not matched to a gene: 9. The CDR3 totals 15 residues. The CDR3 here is CASSSLAGDSSEQYF. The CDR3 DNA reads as TGTGCCAGCAGTTCCCTAGCGGGAGATAGCAGCGAGCAGTACTTC.

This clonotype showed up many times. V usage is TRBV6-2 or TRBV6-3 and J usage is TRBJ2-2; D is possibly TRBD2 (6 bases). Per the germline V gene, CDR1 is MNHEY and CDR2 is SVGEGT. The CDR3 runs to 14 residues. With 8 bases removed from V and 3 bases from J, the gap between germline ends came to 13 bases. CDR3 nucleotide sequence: TGTGCCAGCCATTTTTCGGGAGACACCGGGGAGCTGTTTTTT. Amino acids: CASHFSGDTGELFF.

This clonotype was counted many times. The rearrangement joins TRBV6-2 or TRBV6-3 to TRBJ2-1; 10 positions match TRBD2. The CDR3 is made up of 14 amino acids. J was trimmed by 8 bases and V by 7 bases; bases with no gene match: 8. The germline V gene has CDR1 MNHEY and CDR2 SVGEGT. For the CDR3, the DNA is TGTGCCAGCATGCTAGCGGGAGTTGTAGATGAGCAGTTCTTC. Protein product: CASMLAGVVDEQFF.

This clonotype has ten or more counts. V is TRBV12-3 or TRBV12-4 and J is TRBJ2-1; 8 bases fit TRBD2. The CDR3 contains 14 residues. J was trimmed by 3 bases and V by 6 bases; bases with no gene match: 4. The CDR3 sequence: CASRAGTSYNEQFF. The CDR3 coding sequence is TGTGCCAGCAGAGCCGGGACTAGCTACAATGAGCAGTTCTTC.

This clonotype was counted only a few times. CDR3 DNA sequence: TGTGCCAGCGGCTCTAGCAGCTGGGGGAATGAGCAGTTCTTC. Amino acid sequence: CASGSSSWGNEQFF. The chain has TRBV2 and TRBJ2-1, with D perhaps being TRBD1 or TRBD2 (5 bases each). Per germline, CDR1 SNHLY and CDR2 FYNNEI. The CDR3 sequence is 14 residues long. V was pared by 8 bases and J by 7 bases, with 18 bases between.

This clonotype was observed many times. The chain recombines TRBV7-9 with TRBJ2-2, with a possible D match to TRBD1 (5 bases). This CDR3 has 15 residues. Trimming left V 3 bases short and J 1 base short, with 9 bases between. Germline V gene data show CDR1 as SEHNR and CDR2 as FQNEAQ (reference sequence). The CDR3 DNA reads TGTGCCAGCAGCTTGTCCAGGGTGAACACCGGGGAGCTGTTTTTT. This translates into CASSLSRVNTGELFF.

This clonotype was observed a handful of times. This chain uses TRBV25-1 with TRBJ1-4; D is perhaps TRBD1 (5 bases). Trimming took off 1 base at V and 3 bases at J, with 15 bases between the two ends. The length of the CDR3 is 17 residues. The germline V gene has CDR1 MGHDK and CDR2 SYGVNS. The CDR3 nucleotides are TGTGCCAGCAGTGAATGGGAAGCGGCAGGGTCTAATGAAAAACTGTTTTTT. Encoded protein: CASSEWEAAGSNEKLFF.

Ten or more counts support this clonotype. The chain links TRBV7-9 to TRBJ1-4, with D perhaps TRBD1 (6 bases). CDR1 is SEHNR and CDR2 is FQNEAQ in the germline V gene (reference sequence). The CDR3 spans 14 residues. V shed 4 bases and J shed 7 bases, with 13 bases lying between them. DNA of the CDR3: TGTGCCAGCAGCTCTAGTTACAGGGCTGAAAAACTGTTTTTT. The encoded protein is CASSSSYRAEKLFF.

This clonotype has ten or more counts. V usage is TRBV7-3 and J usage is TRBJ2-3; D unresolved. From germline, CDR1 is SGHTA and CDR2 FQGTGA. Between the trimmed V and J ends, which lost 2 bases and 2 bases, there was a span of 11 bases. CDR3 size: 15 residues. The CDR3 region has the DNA TGTGCCAGCAGCTTATCAGGAATTCTCACAGATACGCAGTATTTT. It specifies CASSLSGILTDTQYF.

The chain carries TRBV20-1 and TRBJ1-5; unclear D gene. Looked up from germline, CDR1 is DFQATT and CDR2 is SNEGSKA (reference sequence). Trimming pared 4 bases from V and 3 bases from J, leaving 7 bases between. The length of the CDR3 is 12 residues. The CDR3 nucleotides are TGCAGTGCTACAGGCGTCAATCAGCCCCAGCATTTT. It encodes CSATGVNQPQHF.